The entry below gives a single T cell receptor (beta chain) sequence along with its context. Which antigen it targets is not known. Base-call qualities are not available, and no considerably larger clone is one nucleotide away. This entry belongs to a study of blood T cell repertoires in COVID-19 (dated by TCRdb to about 2020). Regarding the complete study: Collaborator samples came from the United States, Italy and Spain and covered acute and convalescent phases of COVID-19. The material from the prospective study consisted of cDNA or gDNA derived from T cells, B-cell-depleted T cells, or PBMCs. Deeply sampled blood TCRbeta repertoires from subjects exposed to, actively infected with, or recovered from COVID-19 were included in the dataset. The repertoires were released in a freely available public database intended as a resource for research on the immune response to SARS-CoV-2. Samples came from the ongoing ImmuneRACE study (first 160 participants) plus 1,254 subjects from 6 global collaborators. A de-identified subject ID, COVID-19 status, age in years and sex were almost always included in the sample metadata. Where HLA class I and class II types were available, the types were taken from metadata supplied by the sample provider, not from assay-based typing. Study-wide findings and limitations: How much clinical and demographic metadata was included differed by source and by participant, and the metadata was provided uncurated.

Each collaborating institution followed its own protocols to collect whole blood in K2EDTA tubes. For TCRbeta analysis, collaborator samples were shipped as frozen whole blood, as isolated PBMCs, or as DNA extracted from either sample type. TCRbeta CDR3 regions were amplified from genomic DNA using the immunoSEQ Assay, a bias-controlled multiplex PCR. Per the original workflow: The number of nucleated cells in each sample was estimated from the amplification of reference gene primers within the assay. To quantify the absolute abundance of each unique TCRbeta CDR3 rearrangement, sequence reads were collapsed and filtered. For each sample, productive Simpson clonality was calculated as the square root of Simpson's diversity index across productive rearrangements. TCRdb mirrors the immuneACCESS table, restricted to in-frame sequences. Some clones are absent from its copies; in checked studies, under half trace to an unresolved V gene, and the reason for the others is unknown. V and J calls and clone size are as listed in that table; D and trimming were resolved from the DNA. This sample comprises fewer than 200,000 clones, about 78% of them detected only once. Roughly 8.7% of the sample comes from the top ten.

V is clipped by 0 bases and J by 1 base, and the sequence between their germline boundaries is 9 bases long. The CDR1 and CDR2 encoded by the germline V gene are SGHAT and FQNNGV. The CDR3 measures 15 amino acids from cysteine to phenylalanine. Only CDR3 DNA remains: 45 bases, in frame from the first base. The sequence came from a woman in her 50s with active or convalescent COVID-19. The receptor chain draws on TRBV11-2 and TRBJ1-1, with no D gene named confidently. Specimen: peripheral blood. In nucleotide form, the sequence is TGTGCCAGCAGCTTAGATAGTTTCCGGAACACTGAAGCTTTCTTT. Its translation is CASSLDSFRNTEAFF.